This entry lists 19 T cell receptor beta chains sequenced from one sample in a study of blood T cell repertoires in COVID-19. Libraries were prepared by immunoSEQ multiplex PCR; TCRdb keeps only in-frame clonotypes and omits some of them. This sample has about 190,000 clones, with 75% to 85% found just once. Source material: peripheral blood. The receptors were gathered from a man aged 60 to 75 with acute or convalescent COVID-19.

This chain uses TRBV11-2 with TRBJ1-1; D is perhaps TRBD1 (5 bases). Trimming took off 1 base at V and 1 base at J, with 7 bases between the two ends. Germline CDR1 SGHAT, CDR2 FQNNGV. The CDR3 covers 14 residues. This chain's CDR3 is CASSLGGPNTEAFF. The CDR3 DNA reads as TGTGCCAGCAGCTTAGGGGGCCCGAACACTGAAGCTTTCTTT.

This clone showed up just once. This chain links TRBV4-2 with TRBJ2-1; 13 bases map to TRBD2. Per germline, CDR1 LGHNA and CDR2 YNFKEQ. V trimming: 4 bases; J trimming: 9 bases; junction bases outside the gene matches: 3. This CDR3 comprises 14 residues. The CDR3 loop reads CASSPGTSGTEQFF. DNA for the CDR3: TGTGCCAGCAGCCCCGGGACTAGCGGGACTGAGCAGTTCTTC.

The V call is TRBV18, the J call TRBJ1-4; 9 bases match TRBD1. Germline V gene lookup returns CDR1 KGHSH and CDR2 LQKENI. V trimming: 4 bases; J trimming: 3 bases; junction bases outside the gene matches: 6. The CDR3 consists of 16 residues. CDR3 in amino acids: CASSRQQGAPNEKLFF. The CDR3 DNA reads TGTGCCAGCTCACGTCAACAGGGGGCACCTAATGAAAAACTGTTTTTT.

The chain links TRBV7-3 to TRBJ2-3; D not certain. The CDR3 has 13 residues. Germline V gives CDR1 SGHTA, CDR2 FQGTGA. The V end lost 5 bases, the J end lost 0 bases, and 6 bases lay between the germline ends. The CDR3 spells CASSQSSTDTQYF. The CDR3 nucleotides read TGTGCCAGCAGCCAGTCTAGCACAGATACGCAGTATTTT.

V usage is TRBV4-1 and J usage is TRBJ2-1, with D possibly matching TRBD2 (5 bases). CDR1 is MGHRA and CDR2 is YSYEKL in the germline V gene. CDR3 length: 15 residues. The germline V and J ends were trimmed by 4 bases and 4 bases, with 14 bases remaining between them. This CDR3 reads CASSPHPTTYNEQFF. The CDR3 bases are TGCGCCAGCAGCCCGCATCCGACTACGTACAATGAGCAGTTCTTC.

The V gene is TRBV4-2, the J gene TRBJ2-5; 9 bases align to TRBD2. Germline lookup yields CDR1 LGHNA and CDR2 YNFKEQ. CDR3 length equals 15 residues. After removal of 0 bases from V and 1 base from J, the junction contained 0 bases not matched to a gene. CDR3 DNA: TGTGCCAGCAGCCAAGAGCGGGGGGGCCAAGAGACCCAGTACTTC. Protein sequence: CASSQERGGQETQYF.

This clone showed up just once. This chain connects TRBV5-4 to TRBJ2-3; D is possibly TRBD2 (5 bases). Trimming cost V 4 bases and J 0 bases, with 9 bases left between them. Germline CDR1 is SGHNT and CDR2 is YYREEE (reference sequence). The CDR3 extends over 14 amino acids. Here the CDR3 DNA reads TGTGCCAGCAGCCCAAGCGGAAGCACAGATACGCAGTATTTT. Its protein product is CASSPSGSTDTQYF.

The chain recombines TRBV19 with TRBJ2-1; tentative D call: TRBD2 (6 bases). V shed 3 bases and J shed 1 base, with 13 bases lying between them. The CDR3 loop spans 16 amino acids. Germline CDR1 is LNHDA and CDR2 is SQIVND (reference sequence). The CDR3 DNA sequence: TGTGCCAGTAGTATCGGAGGGATCCCTTCCTACAATGAGCAGTTCTTC. Translated, it gives CASSIGGIPSYNEQFF.

The rearrangement links TRBV7-9 to TRBJ1-2; perhaps TRBD1 as D (5 bases). Deletions cut 8 bases from V and 4 bases from J, with 14 bases between. From germline, CDR1 is SEHNR and CDR2 FQNEAQ (reference sequence). This CDR3 spans 13 amino acids. The CDR3 DNA sequence: TGTGCCAGCTCGGACAAGCGGGGCTATGGCTACACCTTC. This codes for CASSDKRGYGYTF.

For the CDR3, the DNA is TGTGCCACCAGCCTACTCGCATGGAGCAATCAGCCCCAGCATTTT. Translated: CATSLLAWSNQPQHF. This chain links TRBV15 with TRBJ1-5; D is undetermined. CDR1 is LNHNV, CDR2 YYDKDF, per germline (reference sequence). The CDR3 has 15 residues. With 5 bases removed from V and 1 base from J, the gap between germline ends came to 12 bases.

In this sample, this clone turned up a few times. V usage is TRBV24-1 and J usage is TRBJ2-1; 14 bases align to TRBD2. Germline lookup yields CDR1 KGHDR and CDR2 SFDVKD. The CDR3 has 17 residues. After removal of 4 bases from V and 10 bases from J, the junction contained 11 bases not matched to a gene. Here the CDR3 DNA reads TGTGCCACCAGTGAACAAACCGGGGGACTAGCGGGAGAGGAGCAGTTCTTC. It is translated as CATSEQTGGLAGEEQFF.

This sequence joins TRBV27 and TRBJ2-2; D may be TRBD1 (6 bases). The CDR3 totals 15 residues. V was shortened by 2 bases and J by 6 bases, with 13 bases between the two germline ends. CDR1 MNHEY and CDR2 SMNVEV come from the germline V gene (reference sequence). The CDR3 is CASSLRGTPPGELFF. DNA for the CDR3: TGTGCCAGCAGTTTAAGGGGGACCCCGCCCGGGGAGCTGTTTTTT.

The chain has TRBV12-3 or TRBV12-4 and TRBJ2-5; 7 nucleotides align to TRBD2. V gave up 3 bases and J gave up 4 bases; unmatched junction bases: 2. The CDR3 runs 13 residues. This chain's CDR3 is CASSLGGAETQYF. CDR3 DNA sequence: TGTGCCAGCAGTTTGGGAGGGGCAGAGACCCAGTACTTC.

CDR3 sequence reads: CASSPRLAGSNEQFF. Written as DNA, the CDR3 is TGTGCCAGCAGCCCAAGACTAGCGGGCTCCAATGAGCAGTTCTTC. The chain couples TRBV5-4 to TRBJ2-1; TRBD2 matches 10 bases. This CDR3 comprises 15 residues. CDR1 is SGHNT, CDR2 YYREEE, per germline (reference sequence). V was pared by 4 bases and J by 6 bases, with 7 bases of the junction left unmatched.

This chain joins TRBV13 and TRBJ1-1; TRBD1 aligns across 9 bases. The CDR3 covers 14 residues. Trimming took 5 bases from V and 4 from J; bases not matched to a gene: 5. CDR1 PRHDT and CDR2 FYEKMQ come from the germline V gene (reference sequence). The chain's CDR3 is CASSNDRGGTEAFF. The CDR3 bases are TGTGCCAGCAGCAACGACAGGGGGGGCACTGAAGCTTTCTTT.

The chain carries TRBV7-8 and TRBJ2-4; weak D call: TRBD1 (6 bases). The CDR3 is 13 amino acids. Germline V gene sequence: CDR1 SGHVS, CDR2 FQNEAQ. V dropped 5 bases and J dropped 11 bases, with 16 bases sitting between them. Written as DNA, the CDR3 is TGTGCCAGCAGCCCCGATCAGGGGTTTTTTCAGTACTTC. Its translation: CASSPDQGFFQYF.

The J gene is TRBJ1-4, the V gene TRBV13, with D perhaps matching TRBD1 (6 bases). V shed 5 bases and J shed 8 bases, with 18 bases lying between them. Germline V gives CDR1 PRHDT, CDR2 FYEKMQ (reference sequence). This CDR3 spans 15 amino acids. CDR3 loop: CASSKGTMLDEKLFF. The CDR3, as DNA: TGTGCCAGCAGCAAGGGGACAATGCTGGACGAAAAACTGTTTTTT. Full variable domain (missing parts from reference TRBV13 and TRBJ1-4): AAGVIQSPRHLIKEKRETATLKCYPIPRHDTVYWYQQGPGQDPQFLISFYEKMQSDKGSIPDRFSAQQFSDYHSELNMSSLELGDSALYFCASSKGTMLDEKLFFGSGTQLSVL.

V gene TRBV11-2 combines with J gene TRBJ2-1; 12 bases map to TRBD2. The CDR3 loop spans 16 amino acids. Germline V gives CDR1 SGHAT, CDR2 FQNNGV. Trimming at V came to 5 bases and at J to 9 bases, leaving 11 bases not matched to a gene. The CDR3 region has the DNA TGTGCCAGCAGCCCAGCCGGACTAGCGGGGTTCGGTGAGCAGTTCTTC. Residues: CASSPAGLAGFGEQFF.

Details on this clone: A much larger clone is a single base away; this may be a read error. The J gene is TRBJ2-7, the V gene TRBV7-8; no firm D call. The CDR3 has 11 amino acids. CDR1 is SGHVS, CDR2 FQNEAQ, per germline. V lost 4 bases and J lost 4, with 5 bases in between. CDR3 bases: TGTGCCAGCAGCTCTCTTTACGAGCAGTACTTC. Protein product: CASSSLYEQYF.